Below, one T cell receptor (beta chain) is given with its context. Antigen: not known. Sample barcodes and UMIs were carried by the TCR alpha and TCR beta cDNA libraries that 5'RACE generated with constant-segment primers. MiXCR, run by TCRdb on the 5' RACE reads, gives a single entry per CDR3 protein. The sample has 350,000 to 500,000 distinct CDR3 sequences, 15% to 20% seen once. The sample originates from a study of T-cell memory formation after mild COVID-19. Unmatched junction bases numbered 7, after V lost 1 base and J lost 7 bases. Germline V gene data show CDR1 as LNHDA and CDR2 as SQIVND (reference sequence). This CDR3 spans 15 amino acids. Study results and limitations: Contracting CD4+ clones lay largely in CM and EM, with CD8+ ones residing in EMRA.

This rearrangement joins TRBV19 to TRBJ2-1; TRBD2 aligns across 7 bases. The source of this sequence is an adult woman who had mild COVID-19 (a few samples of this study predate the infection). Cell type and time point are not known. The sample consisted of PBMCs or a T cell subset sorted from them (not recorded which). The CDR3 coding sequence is TGTGCCAGTAGTATAGGGGCGGGGGTCAAAAATGAGCAGTTCTTC. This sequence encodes CASSIGAGVKNEQFF.